This is a list of T cell receptor beta chains from one sample in a study of cytomegalovirus exposure and HLA in healthy donors. The assay was immunoSEQ multiplex PCR, and TCRdb's table has in-frame clones only and misses some. Of about 130,000 clones listed, approximately 80% are singletons. Material: PBMCs. Receptors were obtained from a woman aged 18-35 years in good health and CMV-seropositive. CDR3s include the opening cysteine and the closing phenylalanine or tryptophan. D genes are given only for firm matches. Only part of the rows carry a size: once, few, many, or a class if the clone is expanded.

j_gene | abundance | d_gene | v_gene | CDR3nt | CDR3aa
TRBJ1-3 | once | - | TRBV7-6 | TGTGCCAGCAGCCAAGTGAGCTCTGGAAACACCATATATTTT | CASSQVSSGNTIYF
TRBJ2-5 | once | TRBD2 | TRBV11-2 | TGTGCCAGCAGCTCGCCGGGACTAGCAGAGACCCAGTACTTC | CASSSPGLAETQYF
TRBJ2-1 | - | - | TRBV28 | TGTACCAGCAGTTTACGCGGAAGCTCCTACAATGAGCAGTTCTTC | CTSSLRGSSYNEQFF
TRBJ2-3 | - | TRBD2 | TRBV28 | TGTGCCAGCAGTTCCGGGACTAGCAGACGCACAGATACGCAGTATTTT | CASSSGTSRRTDTQYF
TRBJ2-7 | - | TRBD1 | TRBV7-9 | TGTGCCAGCAGCAACCGGGACAGGTACGAGCAGTACTTC | CASSNRDRYEQYF
TRBJ1-5 | - | TRBD1 | TRBV19 | TGTGCCAGTAGAATGACAGGGGGCTCAGGTCAGCCCCAGCATTTT | CASRMTGGSGQPQHF
TRBJ1-5 | - | TRBD1 | TRBV7-6 | TGTGCCAGCAGCTTATTTGCCGGGACAGGGGTGGAATATAGCAATCAGCCCCAGCATTTT | CASSLFAGTGVEYSNQPQHF
TRBJ1-2 | - | - | TRBV4-1 | TGCGCCAGCAGCCAAGTAGGGGGTGAGGGCTACACCTTC | CASSQVGGEGYTF
TRBJ1-5 | - | - | TRBV6-1 | TGTGCCAGCAGAAAGACAGGACAACTCAATCAGCCCCAGCATTTT | CASRKTGQLNQPQHF
TRBJ2-7 | - | TRBD1 | TRBV2 | TGTGCCAGCAGAGGGGGGACAGGAGACGAGCAGTACTTC | CASRGGTGDEQYF
TRBJ1-6 | - | - | TRBV21-1 | TGTGCCGGGATTAAACAGGGTCCCCATTCACCCCTCCACTTT | CAGIKQGPHSPLHF
TRBJ2-1 | - | TRBD2 | TRBV19 | TGTGCCAGTAGTCCCGAAAGTAGCGGGGGGGCCCTCTACAATGAGCAGTTCTTC | CASSPESSGGALYNEQFF
TRBJ2-7 | - | TRBD1 | TRBV2 | TGTGCCAGCAGTGAAGGGACAGGAGTCTACGAGCAGTACTTC | CASSEGTGVYEQYF
TRBJ2-5 | - | TRBD2 | TRBV7-6 | TGTGCCAGCAGCACCCTAGGAGCGGGGGCTCGCCAAGAGACCCAGTACTTC | CASSTLGAGARQETQYF
TRBJ2-7 | - | - | TRBV6-4 | TGTGCCGAGGGTCAGGAGTCCTACGAGCAGTACTTC | CAEGQESYEQYF
TRBJ1-2 | - | TRBD1 | TRBV7-3 | TGTGCCAGCAGCTTACTGGGACAGGGCAGTGGCTACACCTTC | CASSLLGQGSGYTF
TRBJ2-1 | once | TRBD2 | TRBV27 | TGTGCCAGCAGTCCCCGGGTAGCGGGGGGGCGTAGTGAGCAGTTCTTC | CASSPRVAGGRSEQFF
TRBJ1-1 | - | TRBD1 | TRBV5-1 | TGCGCCAGCCAACCCGTTAGAACAGGGGGGGACACTGAAGCTTTCTTT | CASQPVRTGGDTEAFF
TRBJ2-7 | few | - | TRBV10-3 | TGTGCCATCAGTGAATCTACCACCCCCGACGAGCAGTACTTC | CAISESTTPDEQYF
TRBJ1-2 | - | - | TRBV27 | TGTGCCAGCAGTTCCTTCCCTCGGGGGGAGGGCTACACCTTC | CASSSFPRGEGYTF
TRBJ2-1 | - | - | TRBV13 | TGTGCCAGCAAATTCGTTGGGCTGGTTGATGAGCAGTTCTTC | CASKFVGLVDEQFF
TRBJ2-3 | - | TRBD2 | TRBV5-4 | TGTGCCAGCAGCCTAGTCGCGGGGGGGCCTTCAGATACGCAGTATTTT | CASSLVAGGPSDTQYF
TRBJ1-5 | - | - | TRBV5-8 | TGTGCCAGCAGCTTCCCCGGAGTAGGTGGAGGTCAGCCCCAGCATTTT | CASSFPGVGGGQPQHF
TRBJ1-6 | - | - | TRBV30 | TGTGCCTGGAGTGACAGGGTTAATTCACCCCTCCACTTT | CAWSDRVNSPLHF
TRBJ2-1 | - | TRBD2 | TRBV4-1 | TGCGCCAGCAGCCAAGGACTAGCGGGGGGCGAGCAGTTCTTC | CASSQGLAGGEQFF
TRBJ2-1 | - | - | TRBV28 | TGTGCCAGCACCAACGTAGGGGGGCAGTTCTTC | CASTNVGGQFF
TRBJ1-5 | once | TRBD1 | TRBV25-1 | TGTGCCAGCAGTGCTAACGAACCGGGACAGGGAAGCAATCAGCCCCAGCATTTT | CASSANEPGQGSNQPQHF
TRBJ1-6 | once | - | TRBV19 | TGTGCCAGTAGTATGTTCGGCGGAAATAATTCACCCCTCCACTTT | CASSMFGGNNSPLHF
TRBJ2-5 | - | - | TRBV6-6 | TGTGCCAGCAGTTACTCGCCCGGGACAATCCAAGAGACCCAGTACTTC | CASSYSPGTIQETQYF
TRBJ2-2 | once | - | TRBV2 | TGTGCCAGCAGACCAAATTCAGGGAATCCCGGGGAGCTGTTTTTT | CASRPNSGNPGELFF
TRBJ2-7 | - | - | TRBV4-2 | TGTGCCAGCAGCCAAGAAACCAGTTACTCCTACGAGCAGTACTTC | CASSQETSYSYEQYF
TRBJ2-5 | - | - | TRBV29-1 | TGCAGCGTTGAAGAGCCTCTACGGGAGACCCAGTACTTC | CSVEEPLRETQYF
TRBJ2-7 | - | TRBD1 | TRBV2 | TGTGCCAGCAGCGCGGGGACAGGGGGCTCCTACGAGCAGTACTTC | CASSAGTGGSYEQYF
TRBJ2-3 | - | TRBD1 | TRBV18 | TGTGCCAGCTCATCTCGGGGACAGGAGATGTTCACAGATACGCAGTATTTT | CASSSRGQEMFTDTQYF
TRBJ2-3 | - | - | TRBV5-1 | TGCGCCAGCAGCCCGGGGGGCACAGATACGCAGTATTTT | CASSPGGTDTQYF
TRBJ1-5 | - | - | TRBV19 | TGTGCCAGTAGTACCGGACACGACAATCAGCCCCAGCATTTT | CASSTGHDNQPQHF
TRBJ2-2 | - | TRBD2 | TRBV28 | TGTGCCAGCAGGGCTAGCGGGGGGGCGGGTACGGACACCGGGGAGCTGTTTTTT | CASRASGGAGTDTGELFF
TRBJ1-2 | - | - | TRBV9 | TGTGCCAGCAATATCTCCCCACAGGGCATCTATGGCTACACCTTC | CASNISPQGIYGYTF
TRBJ2-5 | once | - | TRBV7-9 | TGTGCCAGCGGACCGACAGGCCAGGGGACCCAGTACTTC | CASGPTGQGTQYF
TRBJ2-5 | - | TRBD2 | TRBV10-3 | TGTGCCATCCGGACTAGCGGGGGAAAGGAAGAGACCCAGTACTTC | CAIRTSGGKEETQYF
TRBJ1-3 | once | TRBD1 | TRBV27 | TGTGCCAGCAGTCAGGGACAGTCTGCTGGAAACACCATATATTTT | CASSQGQSAGNTIYF
TRBJ1-1 | - | TRBD1 | TRBV11-2 | TGTGCCAGCAGCCCCACGGGACAGGGACCTCTAAACACTGAAGCTTTCTTT | CASSPTGQGPLNTEAFF
TRBJ1-4 | - | - | TRBV25-1 | TGTGCCAGCACCAGGGGAGCAACTAATGAAAAACTGTTTTTT | CASTRGATNEKLFF
TRBJ2-6 | - | - | TRBV5-1 | TGCGCCAGCAGCTTGACACAGGGATCTGGGGCCAACGTCCTGACTTTC | CASSLTQGSGANVLTF
TRBJ2-2 | once | - | TRBV11-1 | TGTGCCAGCAGCTTGGACAGGAACACCGGGGAGCTGTTTTTT | CASSLDRNTGELFF
TRBJ1-2 | - | TRBD1 | TRBV28 | TGTGCCACCAACAGGGGATTAGGCTATGGCTACACCTTC | CATNRGLGYGYTF